Shown below are 23 T cell receptor beta chains from a single sample sequenced in a study of T cell changes during pregnancy in multiple sclerosis. Only in-frame clones appear in the TCRdb table, and some are missing; sequencing was by immunoSEQ multiplex PCR. The table shows under 75,000 clones, with 91% occurring only once. The sample in question was CD4+ T cells from peripheral blood mononuclear cells, obtained after pregnancy. Receptor source: a female donor in good health, enrolled as a control in a pregnancy study.

The V gene is TRBV29-1, the J gene TRBJ2-5; TRBD2 matches 10 bases. Looked up from germline, CDR1 is SQVTM and CDR2 is ANQGSEA. The CDR3 covers 12 residues. V was clipped by 3 bases and J by 7 bases; unmatched bases: 2. The CDR3 sequence: CSVDSSGGTQYF. The CDR3 DNA is TGCAGCGTTGACTCTAGCGGGGGGACCCAGTACTTC.

J is TRBJ2-7 and V is TRBV4-2, with 7 bases identical to TRBD1. The length of the CDR3 is 16 residues. Germline CDR1 and CDR2: LGHNA and YNFKEQ. V trimming: 4 bases; J trimming: 1 base; junction bases outside the gene matches: 10. CDR3 region: CASSLSDRVGSYEQYF. The CDR3 DNA follows: TGTGCCAGCAGCCTGAGCGACAGGGTTGGGTCCTACGAGCAGTACTTC.

The V gene is TRBV6-5, the J gene TRBJ2-3; 7 bases map to TRBD1. Germline-derived CDR1 and CDR2 are MNHEY and SVGAGI. V lost 3 bases to trimming and J lost 4 bases; unmatched junction nucleotides: 7. The CDR3 extends over 15 amino acids. CDR3 sequence (DNA): TGTGCCAGCAGTTATTGGACAGGTCGTCCAGATACGCAGTATTTT. This codes for CASSYWTGRPDTQYF.

The chain combines TRBV6-5 with TRBJ2-7; the match to TRBD1 covers 8 bases. Germline-derived CDR1 and CDR2 are MNHEY and SVGAGI. Trimming cost V 6 bases and J 3 bases; bases outside gene matches: 10. The CDR3 has 15 residues. CDR3 nucleotide sequence: TGTGCCAGCAGCTCAGGACCCGACAGGGGCTACGAGCAGTACTTC. Translated: CASSSGPDRGYEQYF.

The rearrangement links TRBV7-6 to TRBJ2-6; D is perhaps TRBD2 (5 bases). Germline-derived CDR1 and CDR2 are SGHVS and FNYEAQ. This CDR3 is built from 15 residues. V shed 1 base and J shed 4 bases, with 8 bases lying between them. The CDR3 sequence: CASSLGPGGANVLTF. In nucleotides, the CDR3 is TGTGCCAGCAGCTTAGGACCGGGGGGGGCCAACGTCCTGACTTTC.

The chain has TRBV30 and TRBJ2-7; D perhaps matches TRBD2 (6 bases). The CDR3 length is 14 residues. Trimming took off 7 bases at V and 5 bases at J, with 21 bases between the two ends. Germline loops: CDR1 GTSNPN, CDR2 SVGIG (reference sequence). CDR3 in amino acids: CAFHGGSARDEQYF. The CDR3 coding sequence is TGTGCCTTCCACGGGGGATCAGCAAGGGACGAGCAGTACTTC.

This sequence joins TRBV19 and TRBJ1-2; no definite D call. V lost 0 bases and J lost 7, with 15 bases in between. The CDR3 consists of 15 residues. CDR1 is LNHDA and CDR2 is SQIVND in the germline V gene (reference sequence). CDR3 bases: TGTGCCAGTAGTATAGATACAATGATGAATGCTGGCTACACCTTC. It yields the protein CASSIDTMMNAGYTF.

This chain uses TRBV7-3 with TRBJ1-6, with a possible D match to TRBD1 (6 bases). The CDR3 totals 13 residues. The germline V gene has CDR1 SGHTA and CDR2 FQGTGA. V lost 5 bases and J 9 bases, leaving 11 bases between the germline ends. The CDR3 region has the DNA TGTGCCAGCAGCCTGGGACACGCTTCACCCCTCCACTTT. Translating it yields CASSLGHASPLHF.

The J gene is TRBJ1-2, the V gene TRBV19; D is unclear. The CDR3 is made up of 18 amino acids. V was shortened by 5 bases and J by 6 bases, with 28 bases between the two germline ends. Germline V gene sequence: CDR1 LNHDA, CDR2 SQIVND (reference sequence). The chain's CDR3 is CASSEAGSATRYPHGYTF. The CDR3 nucleotides read TGTGCCAGTAGTGAAGCGGGGTCCGCAACCCGATACCCCCATGGCTACACCTTC.

This chain joins TRBV7-3 and TRBJ2-2, with D possibly being TRBD1 (5 bases). The CDR3 has 14 residues. Trimming shortened V by 5 bases and J by 6 bases, and 13 bases separated the two germline ends. CDR1 is SGHTA, CDR2 FQGTGA, per germline. The CDR3 is CASSPGAGSGELFF. CDR3 nucleotide sequence: TGTGCCAGCAGCCCTGGGGCCGGTTCCGGGGAGCTGTTTTTT.

J is TRBJ2-2 and V is TRBV9, with D perhaps TRBD2 (6 bases). V was pared by 0 bases and J by 5 bases, with 14 bases between. Germline CDR1 SGDLS, CDR2 YYNGEE. The CDR3 loop spans 16 amino acids. CDR3 nucleotides: TGTGCCAGCAGCGTAGGGGTTCAGGGAGGTACCGGGGAGCTGTTTTTT. This translates into CASSVGVQGGTGELFF.

V gene TRBV5-1 combines with J gene TRBJ2-5, with TRBD2 matching 10 bases. Germline lookup yields CDR1 SGHRS and CDR2 YFSETQ. V shed 0 bases, J shed 4 bases, and the junction held 3 bases outside the gene matches. CDR3 length: 15 residues. CDR3 DNA sequence: TGCGCCAGCAGCTTGGTGGCTAGCGGGGGAGAGACCCAGTACTTC. Translating gives CASSLVASGGETQYF. Drawing the rest from reference TRBV5-1 and TRBJ2-5, the complete variable domain is KAGVTQTPRYLIKTRGQQVTLSCSPISGHRSVSWYQQTPGQGLQFLFEYFSETQRNKGNFPGRFSGRQFSNSRSEMNVSTLELGDSALYLCASSLVASGGETQYFGPGTRLLVL.

The rearrangement uses TRBV5-1 and TRBJ1-1; 7 nucleotides match TRBD1. This CDR3 contains 13 residues. Germline CDR1 and CDR2: SGHRS and YFSETQ. V lost 4 bases, J lost 4 bases, and 4 bases stayed unmatched. The CDR3 DNA sequence: TGCGCCAGCAGCGGCTACAGGGGCACTGAAGCTTTCTTT. Protein product: CASSGYRGTEAFF.

This clone was observed a single time. CDR3 sequence reads: CASSINRVNTEAFF. The CDR3 bases are TGTGCCAGCAGCATCAACAGGGTGAACACTGAAGCTTTCTTT. This chain uses TRBV21-1 with TRBJ1-1; whether TRBD1, the table's D call, matches the DNA was not checked. TRBV21-1 counts as a pseudogene. The CDR3 loop spans 14 amino acids.

The chain couples TRBV19 to TRBJ1-1, with TRBD1 matching 7 bases. The junction had 6 bases not matched to a gene; V was cut back by 5 bases and J by 0 bases. CDR1 and CDR2 (germline): LNHDA, SQIVND (reference sequence). The CDR3 totals 15 residues. The CDR3 sequence: CASSGSTGMNTEAFF. CDR3 nucleotides: TGTGCCAGTAGTGGTTCGACAGGGATGAACACTGAAGCTTTCTTT.

The chain joins TRBV18 to TRBJ2-3; TRBD2 agrees at 8 bases. The CDR3 has 12 amino acids. V gave up 4 bases and J gave up 6 bases; unmatched junction bases: 0. Per germline, CDR1 KGHSH and CDR2 LQKENI. For the CDR3, the DNA is TGTGCCAGCTCACTAGCGGGGGATACGCAGTATTTT. Protein: CASSLAGDTQYF.

V usage is TRBV5-3 and J usage is TRBJ1-2, with TRBD1 matching over 9 bases. TRBV5-3 is recorded as an ORF, its role being uncertain. V shed 4 bases and J 4 bases; nucleotides not matched to a gene: 5. The CDR3 is 14 amino acids. CDR3 amino acids: CARSPTGGTYGYTF. The CDR3 coding sequence is TGTGCCAGAAGCCCGACAGGGGGAACCTATGGCTACACCTTC.

V is TRBV5-1 and J is TRBJ2-5; 8 bases align to TRBD1. The ends lost 2 bases at V and 4 bases at J; junction bases unmatched: 7. The CDR3 has 15 amino acids. Germline values: CDR1 SGHRS, CDR2 YFSETQ. CDR3: CASSLSGGWRETQYF. The CDR3 coding sequence is TGCGCCAGCAGCTTATCAGGGGGCTGGAGAGAGACCCAGTACTTC.

This chain joins TRBV2 and TRBJ2-5; 12 bases map to TRBD2. The CDR3 sequence is 15 residues long. Germline-derived CDR1 and CDR2 are SNHLY and FYNNEI. V shed 5 bases, J shed 6 bases, and the junction held 7 bases outside the gene matches. For the CDR3, the DNA is TGTGCCAGCAGTCCCACTAGCGGGGGGACAAAGACCCAGTACTTC. This translates into CASSPTSGGTKTQYF.

The rearrangement links TRBV29-1 to TRBJ1-5; no clear D gene. The CDR3 contains 16 residues. The V gene lost 0 bases and the J gene lost 0 bases, with 12 bases spanning the gap. Germline V gene sequence: CDR1 SQVTM, CDR2 ANQGSEA. The CDR3 spells CSVEDPEVYSNQPQHF. The CDR3 nucleotides read TGCAGCGTTGAAGATCCCGAAGTCTATAGCAATCAGCCCCAGCATTTT.

The CDR3 region has the DNA TGTGCCTGGAGTGATTCGGGGAAAGCTAACTATGGCTACACCTTC. Protein sequence: CAWSDSGKANYGYTF. The chain links TRBV30 to TRBJ1-2; D call uncertain. Germline V gives CDR1 GTSNPN, CDR2 SVGIG (reference sequence). The length of the CDR3 is 15 residues. V was shortened by 1 base and J by 0 bases, with 12 bases between the two germline ends.

V gene TRBV9 combines with J gene TRBJ1-3; D gene ambiguous. Germline lookup yields CDR1 SGDLS and CDR2 YYNGEE. There are 16 residues in the CDR3. Trimming cost V 0 bases and J 0 bases, with 10 bases left between them. The CDR3 region is CASSVETGLSGNTIYF. CDR3 DNA: TGTGCCAGCAGCGTAGAAACTGGTCTCTCTGGAAACACCATATATTTT.

The chain couples TRBV5-1 to TRBJ1-1, with D perhaps TRBD1 (6 bases). Between the trimmed V and J ends, which lost 0 bases and 5 bases, there was a span of 17 bases. CDR1 SGHRS and CDR2 YFSETQ come from the germline V gene. The CDR3 sequence is 16 residues long. The CDR3 region is CASSLEGSGAGTEAFF. CDR3 nucleotide sequence: TGCGCCAGCAGCTTGGAGGGTTCAGGGGCTGGAACTGAAGCTTTCTTT.